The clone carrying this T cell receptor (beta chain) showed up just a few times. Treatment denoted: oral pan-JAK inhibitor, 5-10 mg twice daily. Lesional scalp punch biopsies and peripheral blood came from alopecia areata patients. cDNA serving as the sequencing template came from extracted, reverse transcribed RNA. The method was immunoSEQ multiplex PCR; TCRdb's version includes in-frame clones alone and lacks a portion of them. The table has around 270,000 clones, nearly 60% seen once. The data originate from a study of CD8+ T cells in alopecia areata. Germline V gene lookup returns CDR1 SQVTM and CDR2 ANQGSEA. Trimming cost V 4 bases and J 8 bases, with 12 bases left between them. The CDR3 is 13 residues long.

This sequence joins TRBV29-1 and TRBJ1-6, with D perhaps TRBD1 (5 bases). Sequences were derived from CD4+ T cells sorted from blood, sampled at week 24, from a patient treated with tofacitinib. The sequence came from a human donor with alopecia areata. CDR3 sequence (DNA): TGCAGCGTTGGGGGGAATAGCGATTCACCCCTCCACTTT. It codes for CSVGGNSDSPLHF.